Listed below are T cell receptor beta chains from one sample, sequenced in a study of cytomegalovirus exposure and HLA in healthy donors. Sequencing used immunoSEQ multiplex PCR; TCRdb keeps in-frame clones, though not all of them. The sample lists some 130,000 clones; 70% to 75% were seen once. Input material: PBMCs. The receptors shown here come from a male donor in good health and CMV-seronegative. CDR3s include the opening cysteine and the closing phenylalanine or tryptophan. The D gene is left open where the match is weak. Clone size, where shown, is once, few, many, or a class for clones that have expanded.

DNA: TGCGCCAGCAGCCAAGACGGTTGGACTAGCAGCGTCGGAGATACGCAGTATTTT
CDR3: CASSQDGWTSSVGDTQYF
V: TRBV4-1
D: TRBD2
size: once
J: TRBJ2-3

DNA: TGTGCTAGCAGCAGTGGGACTAGCGGGGACAATGAGCAGTTCTTC
CDR3: CASSSGTSGDNEQFF
V: TRBV7-7
D: TRBD2
size: NA
J: TRBJ2-1

DNA: TGTGCCAGCAGTGAATACAGCGGGACAGGGGAAGAGACCCAGTACTTC
CDR3: CASSEYSGTGEETQYF
V: TRBV6-1
D: TRBD1
size: NA
J: TRBJ2-5

DNA: TGTGCCACCACCTTCCGACAGGGGGCGGGAGTTGGCTCTGGGGCCAACGTCCTGACTTTC
CDR3: CATTFRQGAGVGSGANVLTF
V: TRBV15
D: TRBD1
size: NA
J: TRBJ2-6

DNA: TGCGCCAGCAGCCCCCAGGACAGGAACTACGAGCAGTACTTC
CDR3: CASSPQDRNYEQYF
V: TRBV5-1
D: TRBD1
size: NA
J: TRBJ2-7

DNA: TGTGCCAGCAGCATAGCCGCCGGCAGGGTCGGGCCCCAGCATTTT
CDR3: CASSIAAGRVGPQHF
V: TRBV27
D: NA
size: few
J: TRBJ1-5

DNA: TGTGCCAGCAGCCGAAGCATCATGAGGAGTGAAAAACTGTTTTTT
CDR3: CASSRSIMRSEKLFF
V: TRBV4-2
D: NA
size: once
J: TRBJ1-4

DNA: TGTGCCAGTAGTATAGGATACCCATCAGACTATGGCTACACCTTC
CDR3: CASSIGYPSDYGYTF
V: TRBV19
D: NA
size: NA
J: TRBJ1-2

DNA: TGTGCCAGCAGTTTGAGCGGGGTCACCTACGAGCAGTACTTC
CDR3: CASSLSGVTYEQYF
V: TRBV6-6
D: TRBD2
size: NA
J: TRBJ2-7

DNA: TGTGCCAGCAGTTTTGTCGCAGGTACCACTGAAGCTTTCTTT
CDR3: CASSFVAGTTEAFF
V: TRBV28
D: NA
size: NA
J: TRBJ1-1

DNA: TGTGCCAGCAGCCCTCTCTGGACTAGCGGGAGGGGCGTGTACTTC
CDR3: CASSPLWTSGRGVYF
V: TRBV5-5
D: TRBD2
size: NA
J: TRBJ2-7

DNA: TGTGCCAGCAGAGGGGGTACTAGCAATCAGCCCCAGCATTTT
CDR3: CASRGGTSNQPQHF
V: TRBV27
D: NA
size: NA
J: TRBJ1-5

DNA: TGTTCCAGCAGCTTGCAACAGGGGTATAGCAATCAGCCCCAGCATTTT
CDR3: CSSSLQQGYSNQPQHF
V: TRBV7-9
D: TRBD1
size: NA
J: TRBJ1-5

DNA: TGTGCCAGCAGCCCCCCCGTAGGAGGAAATGAAAAACTGTTTTTT
CDR3: CASSPPVGGNEKLFF
V: TRBV28
D: NA
size: NA
J: TRBJ1-4

DNA: TGTGCCTGGAGGCCCAGGGGGGAACCTGGGGCCAACGTCCTGACTTTC
CDR3: CAWRPRGEPGANVLTF
V: TRBV30
D: NA
size: NA
J: TRBJ2-6

DNA: TGTGCCAGCAGTTACGGGACTAGCGGACAAGAGACCCAGTACTTC
CDR3: CASSYGTSGQETQYF
V: TRBV6-5
D: TRBD2
size: NA
J: TRBJ2-5

DNA: TGTGCCAGCAGCGCCGGGACAGGGGGGGTCTATGGCTACACCTTC
CDR3: CASSAGTGGVYGYTF
V: TRBV7-6
D: TRBD1
size: NA
J: TRBJ1-2

DNA: TGTGCCAGTAGTACTCCGGACATGTACAATGAGCAGTTCTTC
CDR3: CASSTPDMYNEQFF
V: TRBV19
D: NA
size: NA
J: TRBJ2-1

DNA: TGTGCCACCAGCAGAGCTTGGGGGGGTAGGTCCTACGAGCAGTACTTC
CDR3: CATSRAWGGRSYEQYF
V: TRBV15
D: TRBD2
size: NA
J: TRBJ2-7

DNA: TGTGCCAGCAGTGATTACACAGGGGCCCCCGAGAATCAGCCCCAGCATTTT
CDR3: CASSDYTGAPENQPQHF
V: TRBV2
D: TRBD1
size: NA
J: TRBJ1-5

DNA: TGTGCCAGCAGCTTAGCCCGGGGGTACTACGAGCAGTACTTC
CDR3: CASSLARGYYEQYF
V: TRBV11-2
D: NA
size: NA
J: TRBJ2-7

DNA: TGTGCCAGCAGCCCCCGGGATGGGATCTCCTACGAGCAGTACTTC
CDR3: CASSPRDGISYEQYF
V: TRBV7-8
D: NA
size: NA
J: TRBJ2-7

DNA: TGTGCCAGTAGTATCACGACTGGGAGCTCCTACGAGCAGTACTTC
CDR3: CASSITTGSSYEQYF
V: TRBV19
D: NA
size: NA
J: TRBJ2-7

DNA: TGTGCCAGTAGGCTGGACAGGGGCGGGGCAGATACGCAGTATTTT
CDR3: CASRLDRGGADTQYF
V: TRBV19
D: TRBD1
size: once
J: TRBJ2-3

DNA: TGCAGCGTAGTCTCAGCAGACTCCTATAACTATGGCTACACCTTC
CDR3: CSVVSADSYNYGYTF
V: TRBV29-1
D: NA
size: NA
J: TRBJ1-2

DNA: TGTGCCAGCAGTGGAACAGGGGGTAACAATCAGCCCCAGCATTTT
CDR3: CASSGTGGNNQPQHF
V: TRBV6-1
D: TRBD1
size: NA
J: TRBJ1-5

DNA: TGCGCCAGCAGCTTGCCAGGCTCCACCGGGGAGCTGTTTTTT
CDR3: CASSLPGSTGELFF
V: TRBV5-1
D: NA
size: NA
J: TRBJ2-2

DNA: TGTGCCAGCAGCTTGTGGGCAGGGGGGCATGGCTACACCTTC
CDR3: CASSLWAGGHGYTF
V: TRBV5-4
D: TRBD1
size: NA
J: TRBJ1-2

DNA: TGTGCCAGCAGCGTCGAGACAGCCTACTCTGGGGCCAACGTCCTGACTTTC
CDR3: CASSVETAYSGANVLTF
V: TRBV9
D: NA
size: NA
J: TRBJ2-6

DNA: TGTGCCAGCAGCCATCCGGGACTAGCGTCCTACAATGAGCAGTTCTTC
CDR3: CASSHPGLASYNEQFF
V: TRBV6-6
D: TRBD2
size: NA
J: TRBJ2-1

DNA: TGTGCTAGCAGCTTAGGTCAGGGAACCGATGAGCAGTTCTTC
CDR3: CASSLGQGTDEQFF
V: TRBV7-7
D: NA
size: NA
J: TRBJ2-1

DNA: TGCGCCAGCAGCCAGGAACGACAGGGCAATCAGCCCCAGCATTTT
CDR3: CASSQERQGNQPQHF
V: TRBV4-3
D: NA
size: NA
J: TRBJ1-5

DNA: TGCGCCAGCAGCTTGGCCGCGGTAGCGGGAGGGGCAGATACGCAGTATTTT
CDR3: CASSLAAVAGGADTQYF
V: TRBV5-1
D: TRBD2
size: few
J: TRBJ2-3

DNA: TGCGCCAGCAGGCTAGCGGGGGACGTCACAGATACGCAGTATTTT
CDR3: CASRLAGDVTDTQYF
V: TRBV5-1
D: TRBD2
size: NA
J: TRBJ2-3

DNA: TGTGCCAGCAGCTTGGGAGTATTACTAGCGGGAGCATACAATGAGCAGTTCTTC
CDR3: CASSLGVLLAGAYNEQFF
V: TRBV5-4
D: TRBD2
size: NA
J: TRBJ2-1

DNA: TGTGCCAGCACGAGTCGAGCTGAAGCTTTCTTT
CDR3: CASTSRAEAFF
V: TRBV6-6
D: NA
size: NA
J: TRBJ1-1

DNA: TGTGCCAGCAGCGCCGGGAGGAACACCGGGGAGCTGTTTTTT
CDR3: CASSAGRNTGELFF
V: TRBV14
D: NA
size: NA
J: TRBJ2-2

DNA: TGTGCCAGCAGCTTAACGGGGACAGGGGGGAAGGGCAATCAGCCCCAGCATTTT
CDR3: CASSLTGTGGKGNQPQHF
V: TRBV7-3
D: TRBD1
size: NA
J: TRBJ1-5

DNA: TGCAGCGTTGAACGAGGATACAATGAGCAGTTCTTC
CDR3: CSVERGYNEQFF
V: TRBV29-1
D: NA
size: NA
J: TRBJ2-1

DNA: TGTGCCAGCAGTCCCGTTATAAGAGCCAATCAGCCCCAGCATTTT
CDR3: CASSPVIRANQPQHF
V: TRBV28
D: NA
size: NA
J: TRBJ1-5

DNA: TGTGCCAGCAGCACCGGGACTAGCGGGAGTTATGAGACCCAGTACTTC
CDR3: CASSTGTSGSYETQYF
V: TRBV9
D: TRBD2
size: NA
J: TRBJ2-5

DNA: TGTGCCAGCAGCGTAAGAGGCTCTGGAAACACCATATATTTT
CDR3: CASSVRGSGNTIYF
V: TRBV6-4
D: NA
size: NA
J: TRBJ1-3

DNA: TGTGCCAGCAGCCAAGGGAGGTCTACCACCTATGGCTACACCTTC
CDR3: CASSQGRSTTYGYTF
V: TRBV14
D: NA
size: NA
J: TRBJ1-2

DNA: TGTGCCAGCAGCCCCCCCGGGAACTATGGCTACACCTTC
CDR3: CASSPPGNYGYTF
V: TRBV6-5
D: NA
size: NA
J: TRBJ1-2